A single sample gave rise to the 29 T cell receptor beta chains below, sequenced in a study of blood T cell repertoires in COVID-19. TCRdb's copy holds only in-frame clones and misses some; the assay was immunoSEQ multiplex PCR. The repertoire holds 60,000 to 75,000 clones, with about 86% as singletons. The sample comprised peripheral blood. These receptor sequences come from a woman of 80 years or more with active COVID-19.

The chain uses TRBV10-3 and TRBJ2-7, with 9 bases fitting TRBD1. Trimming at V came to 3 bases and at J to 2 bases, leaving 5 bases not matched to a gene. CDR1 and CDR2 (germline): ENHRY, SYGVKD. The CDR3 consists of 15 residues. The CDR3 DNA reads TGTGCCATCAGTGACCGGGACAGGGAGCCCTACGAGCAGTACTTC. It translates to CAISDRDREPYEQYF.

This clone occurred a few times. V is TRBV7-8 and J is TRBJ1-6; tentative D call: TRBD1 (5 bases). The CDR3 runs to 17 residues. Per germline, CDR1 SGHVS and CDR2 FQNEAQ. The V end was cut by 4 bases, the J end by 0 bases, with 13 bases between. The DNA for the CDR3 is TGTGCCAGCAGCTATGCCTCCGGGGGCTCCTATAATTCACCCCTCCACTTT. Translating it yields CASSYASGGSYNSPLHF.

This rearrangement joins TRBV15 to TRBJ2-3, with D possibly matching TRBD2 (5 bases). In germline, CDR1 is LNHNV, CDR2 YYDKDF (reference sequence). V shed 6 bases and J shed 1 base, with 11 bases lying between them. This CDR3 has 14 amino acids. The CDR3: CATSSRGGTDTQYF. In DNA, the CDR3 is TGTGCCACCAGTAGCCGGGGAGGCACAGATACGCAGTATTTT. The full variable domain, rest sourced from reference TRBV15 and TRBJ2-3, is DAMVIQNPRYQVTQFGKPVTLSCSQTLNHNVMYWYQQKSSQAPKLLFHYYDKDFNNEADTPDNFQSRRPNTSFCFLDIRSPGLGDTAMYLCATSSRGGTDTQYFGPGTRLTVL.

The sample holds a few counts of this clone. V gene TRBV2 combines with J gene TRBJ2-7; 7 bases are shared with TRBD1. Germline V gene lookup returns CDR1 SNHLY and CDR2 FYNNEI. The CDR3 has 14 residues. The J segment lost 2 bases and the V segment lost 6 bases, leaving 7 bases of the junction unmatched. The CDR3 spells CASRSRQGPYEQYF. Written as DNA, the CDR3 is TGTGCCAGCAGGTCGAGACAGGGACCCTACGAGCAGTACTTC.

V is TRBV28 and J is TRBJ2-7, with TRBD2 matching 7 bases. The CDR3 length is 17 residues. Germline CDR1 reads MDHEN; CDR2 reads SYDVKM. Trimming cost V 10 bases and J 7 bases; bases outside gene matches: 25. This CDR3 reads CATKLWFNRGGGGEQYF. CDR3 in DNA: TGTGCCACCAAGCTTTGGTTTAACCGTGGGGGGGGAGGAGAGCAGTACTTC.

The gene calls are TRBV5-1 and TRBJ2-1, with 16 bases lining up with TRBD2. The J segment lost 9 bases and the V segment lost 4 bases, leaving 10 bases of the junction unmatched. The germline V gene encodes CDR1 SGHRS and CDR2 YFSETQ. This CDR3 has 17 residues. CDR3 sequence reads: CASSVLPGTSGRVEQFF. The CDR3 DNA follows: TGCGCCAGCAGCGTCTTACCTGGGACTAGCGGGAGGGTTGAGCAGTTCTTC.

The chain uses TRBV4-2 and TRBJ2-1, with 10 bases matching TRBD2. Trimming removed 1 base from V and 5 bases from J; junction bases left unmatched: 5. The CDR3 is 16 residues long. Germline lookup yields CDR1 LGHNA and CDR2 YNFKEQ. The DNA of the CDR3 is TGTGCCAGCAGCCAAGGTTCTCTAGCGGGGGACAATGAGCAGTTCTTC. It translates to CASSQGSLAGDNEQFF.

CDR3 amino acids: CASSYSGVHQPQHF. Here the CDR3 DNA reads TGTGCCAGCAGCTACTCAGGGGTGCATCAGCCCCAGCATTTT. The chain joins TRBV27 to TRBJ1-5, with a tentative D call TRBD1 (6 bases). Trimming left V 6 bases short and J 5 bases short, with 14 bases between. The germline V gene encodes CDR1 MNHEY and CDR2 SMNVEV (reference sequence). The CDR3 sequence is 14 residues long.

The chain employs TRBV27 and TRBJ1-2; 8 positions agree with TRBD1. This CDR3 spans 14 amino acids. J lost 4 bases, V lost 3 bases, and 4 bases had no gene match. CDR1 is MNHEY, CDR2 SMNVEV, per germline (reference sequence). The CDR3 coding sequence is TGTGCCAGCAGTTTGTCAGGGGGCTTCTATGGCTACACCTTC. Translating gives CASSLSGGFYGYTF.

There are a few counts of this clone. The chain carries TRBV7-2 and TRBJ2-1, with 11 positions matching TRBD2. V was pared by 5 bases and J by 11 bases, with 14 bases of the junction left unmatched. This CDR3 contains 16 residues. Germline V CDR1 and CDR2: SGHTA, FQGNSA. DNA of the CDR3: TGTGCCAGCAGCCCGGGGGGGACTAGCGGCTCCAGGAAGCAGTTCTTC. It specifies CASSPGGTSGSRKQFF.

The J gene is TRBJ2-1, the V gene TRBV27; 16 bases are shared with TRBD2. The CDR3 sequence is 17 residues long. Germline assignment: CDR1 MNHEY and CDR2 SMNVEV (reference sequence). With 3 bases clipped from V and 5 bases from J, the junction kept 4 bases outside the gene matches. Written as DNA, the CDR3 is TGTGCCAGCAGTTTCCTGGGACTAGCGGGGGGGAACAATGAGCAGTTCTTC. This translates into CASSFLGLAGGNNEQFF.

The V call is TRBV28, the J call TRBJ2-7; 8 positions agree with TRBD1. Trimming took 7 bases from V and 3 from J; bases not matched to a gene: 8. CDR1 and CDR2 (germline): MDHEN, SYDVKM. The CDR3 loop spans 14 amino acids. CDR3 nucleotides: TGTGCCAGCACCCCCGGGACAGGTCGCTACGAGCAGTACTTC. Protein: CASTPGTGRYEQYF.

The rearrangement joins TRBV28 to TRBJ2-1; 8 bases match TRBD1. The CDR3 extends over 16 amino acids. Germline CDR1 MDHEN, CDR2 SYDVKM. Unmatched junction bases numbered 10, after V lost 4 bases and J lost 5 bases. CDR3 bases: TGTGCCAGCAGTTATATGACAGGGGCGCGCGACAATGAGCAGTTCTTC. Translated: CASSYMTGARDNEQFF. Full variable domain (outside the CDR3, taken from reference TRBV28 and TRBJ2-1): DVKVTQSSRYLVKRTGEKVFLECVQDMDHENMFWYRQDPGLGLRLIYFSYDVKMKEKGDIPEGYSVSREKKERFSLILESASTNQTSMYLCASSYMTGARDNEQFFGPGTRLTVL.

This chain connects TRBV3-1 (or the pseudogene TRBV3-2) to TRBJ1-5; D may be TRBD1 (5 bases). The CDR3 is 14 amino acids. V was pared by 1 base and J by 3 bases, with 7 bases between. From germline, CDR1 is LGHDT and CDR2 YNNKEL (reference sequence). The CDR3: CASSQAGYNQPQHF. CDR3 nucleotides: TGTGCCAGCAGCCAAGCAGGGTACAATCAGCCCCAGCATTTT.

The CDR3 here is CASSLGLGLAIHEQYF. CDR3 DNA: TGTGCCAGCAGCTTAGGACTTGGACTAGCGATCCACGAGCAGTACTTC. V and J are TRBV11-2 and TRBJ2-7; 9 bases are a match to TRBD2. V lost 1 base and J lost 5; bases outside the gene matches: 9. The CDR3 is 16 residues long. In germline, CDR1 is SGHAT, CDR2 FQNNGV.

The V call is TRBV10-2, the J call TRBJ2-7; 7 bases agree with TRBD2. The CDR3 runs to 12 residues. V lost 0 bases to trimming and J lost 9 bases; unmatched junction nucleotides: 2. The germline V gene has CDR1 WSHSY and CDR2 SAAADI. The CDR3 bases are TGCGCCAGCAGTGAGTCGGGAGGGGTGCAGTACTTC. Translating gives CASSESGGVQYF.

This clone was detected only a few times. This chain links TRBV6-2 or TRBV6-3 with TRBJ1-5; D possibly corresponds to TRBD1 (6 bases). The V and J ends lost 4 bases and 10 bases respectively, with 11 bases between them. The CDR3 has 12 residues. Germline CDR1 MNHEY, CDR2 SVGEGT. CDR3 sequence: CASSLRGSPQHF. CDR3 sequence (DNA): TGTGCCAGCAGTTTGAGGGGGTCCCCCCAGCATTTT.

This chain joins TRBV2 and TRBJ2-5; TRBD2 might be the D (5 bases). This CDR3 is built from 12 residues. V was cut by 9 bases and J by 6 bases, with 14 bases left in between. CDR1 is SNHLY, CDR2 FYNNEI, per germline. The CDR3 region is CASGLPIQTQYF. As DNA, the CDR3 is TGTGCCAGTGGACTTCCCATCCAGACCCAGTACTTC.

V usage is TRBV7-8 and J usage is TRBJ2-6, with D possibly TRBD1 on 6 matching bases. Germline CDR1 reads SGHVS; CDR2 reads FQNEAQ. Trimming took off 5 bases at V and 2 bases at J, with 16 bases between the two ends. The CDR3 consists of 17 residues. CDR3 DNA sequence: TGTGCCAGCAGCGCCCAACAGGCAGGGGCTGGGGCCAACGTCCTGACTTTC. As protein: CASSAQQAGAGANVLTF. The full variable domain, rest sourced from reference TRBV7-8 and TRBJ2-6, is GAGVSQSPRYKVAKRGQDVALRCDPISGHVSLFWYQQALGQGPEFLTYFQNEAQLDKSGLPSDRFFAERPEGSVSTLKIQRTQQEDSAVYLCASSAQQAGAGANVLTFGAGSRLTVL.

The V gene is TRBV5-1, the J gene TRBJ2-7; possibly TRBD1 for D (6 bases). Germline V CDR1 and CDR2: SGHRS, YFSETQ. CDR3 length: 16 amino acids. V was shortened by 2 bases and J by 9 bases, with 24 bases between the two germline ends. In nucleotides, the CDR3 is TGCGCCAGCAGCTTTGGGGGTACAGGGCCCACAAACGCGCAGTACTTC. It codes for CASSFGGTGPTNAQYF.

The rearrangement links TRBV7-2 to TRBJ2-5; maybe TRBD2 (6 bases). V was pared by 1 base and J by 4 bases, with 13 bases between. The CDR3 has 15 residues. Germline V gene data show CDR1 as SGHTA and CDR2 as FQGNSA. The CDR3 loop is CASSLDTSPRETQYF. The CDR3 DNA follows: TGTGCCAGCAGCTTAGATACTAGCCCACGAGAGACCCAGTACTTC.

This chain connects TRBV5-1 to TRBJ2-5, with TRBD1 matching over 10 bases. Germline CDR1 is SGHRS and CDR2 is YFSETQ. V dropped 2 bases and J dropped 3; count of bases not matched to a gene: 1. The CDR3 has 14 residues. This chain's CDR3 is CASSFGQGEETQYF. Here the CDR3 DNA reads TGCGCCAGCAGCTTTGGACAGGGGGAAGAGACCCAGTACTTC.

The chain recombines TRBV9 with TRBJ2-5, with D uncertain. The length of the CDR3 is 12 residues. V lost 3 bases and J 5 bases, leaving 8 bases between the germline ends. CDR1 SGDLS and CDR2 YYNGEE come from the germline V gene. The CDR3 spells CASSGLGETQYF. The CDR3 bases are TGTGCCAGCAGCGGGCTCGGGGAGACCCAGTACTTC.

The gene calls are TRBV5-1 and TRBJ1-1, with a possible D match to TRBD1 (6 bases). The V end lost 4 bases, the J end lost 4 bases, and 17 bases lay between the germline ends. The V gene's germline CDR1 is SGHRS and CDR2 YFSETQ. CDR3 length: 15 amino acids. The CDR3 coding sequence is TGCGCCAGCAGCGACCCGAGGCAGGGGTCCACTGAAGCTTTCTTT. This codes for CASSDPRQGSTEAFF.

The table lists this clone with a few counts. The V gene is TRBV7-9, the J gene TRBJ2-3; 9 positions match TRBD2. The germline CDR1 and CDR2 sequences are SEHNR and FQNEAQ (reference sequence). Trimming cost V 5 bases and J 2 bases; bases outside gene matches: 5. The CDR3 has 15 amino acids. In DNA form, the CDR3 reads TGTGCCAGCAGCCCCGGGACTAGCCCCACAGATACGCAGTATTTT. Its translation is CASSPGTSPTDTQYF.

The CDR3 is CASSLVLAGGDNEQFF. The CDR3 DNA sequence: TGCGCCAGCAGCCTTGTACTAGCGGGGGGGGACAATGAGCAGTTCTTC. V usage is TRBV4-3 and J usage is TRBJ2-1, with TRBD2 matching over 13 bases. Germline V gene sequence: CDR1 LGHNA, CDR2 YSLEER. The CDR3 is 16 residues long. Losses at the gene ends were 4 bases for V and 5 bases for J; bases not matched to a gene: 5.

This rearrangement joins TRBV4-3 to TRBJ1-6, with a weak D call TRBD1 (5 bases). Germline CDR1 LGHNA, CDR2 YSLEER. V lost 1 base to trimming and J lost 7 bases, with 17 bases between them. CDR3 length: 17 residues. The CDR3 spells CASSQVFSGDMNSPLHF. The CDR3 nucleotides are TGCGCCAGCAGCCAAGTTTTTTCGGGGGATATGAATTCACCCCTCCACTTT.

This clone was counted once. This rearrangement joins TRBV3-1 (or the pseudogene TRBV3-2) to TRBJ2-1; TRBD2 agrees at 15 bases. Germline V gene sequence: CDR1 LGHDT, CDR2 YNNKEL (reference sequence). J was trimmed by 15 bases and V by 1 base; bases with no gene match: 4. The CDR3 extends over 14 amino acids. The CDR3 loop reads CASSQAGLAGGWFF. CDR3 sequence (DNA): TGTGCCAGCAGCCAAGCCGGACTAGCGGGGGGGTGGTTCTTC.

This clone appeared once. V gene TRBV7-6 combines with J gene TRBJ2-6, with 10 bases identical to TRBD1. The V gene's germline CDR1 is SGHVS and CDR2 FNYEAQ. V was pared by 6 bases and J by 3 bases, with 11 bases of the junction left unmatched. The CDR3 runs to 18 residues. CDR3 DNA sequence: TGTGCCAGCAGACCCGGGACAGGGGTCCACGTTGGGGCCAACGTCCTGACTTTC. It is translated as CASRPGTGVHVGANVLTF.